The 17 T cell receptor beta chains presented below share a single source sample, sequenced in a study of T cell responses to AZD1222 COVID-19 vaccine. Repertoires were generated with immunoSEQ multiplex PCR, while TCRdb's copy carries only in-frame clones and drops some. Here the sample spans approximately 110,000 clones, more than 75% being singletons. Sequenced here: peripheral blood, sampled on day 0 of AZD1222 vaccination. The receptors come from an adult in good health.

The chain couples TRBV7-6 to TRBJ2-7; 7 bases line up with TRBD2. CDR3 length: 15 residues. Germline trimming cut 5 bases from V and 1 base from J; bases unmatched to any gene: 8. In germline, CDR1 is SGHVS, CDR2 FNYEAQ. CDR3 nucleotide sequence: TGTGCCAGCAGCCCTCTAGCGGTCTCTTCCTACGAGCAGTACTTC. It is translated as CASSPLAVSSYEQYF.

This chain links TRBV11-3 with TRBJ1-1, with TRBD1 matching 8 bases. The V gene's germline CDR1 is SGHNT and CDR2 YENEEA. This CDR3 has 18 residues. Trimming at V came to 5 bases and at J to 0 bases, leaving 14 bases not matched to a gene. This CDR3 is CASSKEGTGGGLNTEAFF. DNA of the CDR3: TGTGCCAGCAGCAAAGAGGGGACAGGCGGGGGTTTGAACACTGAAGCTTTCTTT.

The V call is TRBV5-4, the J call TRBJ2-3, with D unresolved. The CDR3 totals 16 residues. Germline-derived CDR1 and CDR2 are SGHNT and YYREEE (reference sequence). Trimming removed 0 bases from V and 2 bases from J, with 13 bases in between. The CDR3 region is CASSLALVRSTDTQYF. CDR3 sequence (DNA): TGTGCCAGCAGCTTGGCGCTGGTCCGGTCCACAGATACGCAGTATTTT.

This chain connects TRBV6-1 to TRBJ1-1, with unresolved D. In germline, CDR1 is MNHNS, CDR2 SASEGT. V was shortened by 2 bases and J by 9 bases, with 7 bases between the two germline ends. The CDR3 is 11 residues long. The CDR3 coding sequence is TGTGCCAGCAGTGAATACCGACAAGCTTTCTTT. Encoded protein: CASSEYRQAFF.

This clone was seen just once. J is TRBJ2-3 and V is TRBV5-1, with D maybe TRBD2 (5 bases). V lost 4 bases and J lost 6, with 18 bases in between. Per germline, CDR1 SGHRS and CDR2 YFSETQ. This CDR3 region has 15 residues. CDR3 amino acids: CASSQPPAGGDTQYF. CDR3 DNA: TGCGCCAGCAGCCAACCCCCCGCGGGTGGGGATACGCAGTATTTT.

This sequence joins TRBV3-1 (or the pseudogene TRBV3-2) and TRBJ1-1; 8 bases agree with TRBD1. CDR1 LGHDT and CDR2 YNNKEL come from the germline V gene (reference sequence). Unmatched junction bases numbered 5, after V lost 4 bases and J lost 1 base. There are 15 residues in the CDR3. The chain's CDR3 is CASSPGGRRNTEAFF. The CDR3, as DNA: TGTGCCAGCAGCCCAGGGGGCAGGAGGAACACTGAAGCTTTCTTT.

The rearrangement uses TRBV14 and TRBJ1-1; tentatively, D is TRBD1 (5 bases). Trimming left V 1 base short and J 11 bases short, with 14 bases between. Germline V lookup: CDR1 SGHDN, CDR2 FVKESK. This CDR3 has 13 amino acids. The CDR3 loop reads CASSQGVGGRAFF. The CDR3, as DNA: TGTGCCAGCAGCCAAGGAGTTGGGGGTCGGGCTTTCTTT.

The rearrangement links TRBV5-5 to TRBJ2-7, with 8 bases aligning to TRBD1. Germline trimming cut 2 bases from V and 3 bases from J; bases unmatched to any gene: 4. CDR1 SGHKS and CDR2 YYEKEE come from the germline V gene (reference sequence). This CDR3 spans 14 amino acids. The CDR3 DNA follows: TGTGCCAGCAGCTTTGGACAGGGCGGCTACGAGCAGTACTTC. It codes for CASSFGQGGYEQYF.

The rearrangement uses TRBV11-2 and TRBJ1-6; no definite D call. Germline assignment: CDR1 SGHAT and CDR2 FQNNGV. The CDR3 spans 12 residues. V lost 4 bases, J lost 5 bases, and 3 bases lay in between. CDR3 nucleotides: TGTGCCAGCAGCTCAGATAATTCACCCCTCCACTTT. Translation: CASSSDNSPLHF.

The rearrangement links TRBV4-3 to TRBJ1-1, with unresolved D. V dropped 1 base and J dropped 1 base, with 7 bases sitting between them. CDR1 and CDR2 (germline): LGHNA, YSLEER. This CDR3 is built from 14 residues. The CDR3 here is CASSQARSNTEAFF. The CDR3 DNA sequence: TGCGCCAGCAGCCAAGCCAGGTCGAACACTGAAGCTTTCTTT.

V usage is TRBV5-1 and J usage is TRBJ1-2, with D possibly being TRBD1 (6 bases). V was shortened by 0 bases and J by 1 base, with 10 bases between the two germline ends. The CDR3 contains 15 residues. From germline, CDR1 is SGHRS and CDR2 YFSETQ. The CDR3 DNA is TGCGCCAGCAGCTTGGTAGCAGGGGATAACTATGGCTACACCTTC. Its protein is CASSLVAGDNYGYTF.

V gene TRBV5-4 combines with J gene TRBJ1-2, with D uncertain. The germline V gene has CDR1 SGHNT and CDR2 YYREEE (reference sequence). The CDR3 loop spans 16 amino acids. Trimming pared 0 bases from V and 0 bases from J, leaving 12 bases between. The CDR3 bases are TGTGCCAGCAGCTTGGGCCTGGCGACGGCTAACTATGGCTACACCTTC. Protein: CASSLGLATANYGYTF.

J is TRBJ2-2 and V is TRBV2; 13 bases are a match to TRBD2. Germline lookup yields CDR1 SNHLY and CDR2 FYNNEI. Trimming at V came to 5 bases and at J to 4 bases, leaving 1 base not matched to a gene. This CDR3 contains 15 residues. As DNA, the CDR3 is TGTGCCAGCAGTCGACTAGCGGGGGGCACCGGGGAGCTGTTTTTT. Protein: CASSRLAGGTGELFF.

The rearrangement joins TRBV7-2 to TRBJ1-6; D is possibly TRBD1 (5 bases). The germline gives CDR1 SGHTA, CDR2 FQGNSA. The CDR3 is 14 residues long. The V end lost 4 bases, the J end lost 4 bases, and 8 bases lay between the germline ends. The CDR3 is CASSYQGYNSPLHF. CDR3 DNA: TGTGCCAGCAGCTACCAGGGATATAATTCACCCCTCCACTTT.

The chain joins TRBV5-4 to TRBJ2-1; TRBD2 matches at 12 bases. After removal of 4 bases from V and 4 bases from J, the junction contained 6 bases not matched to a gene. The CDR3 totals 16 residues. Germline V lookup: CDR1 SGHNT, CDR2 YYREEE (reference sequence). The CDR3 reads CASSPRLAGVYNEQFF. The DNA of the CDR3 is TGTGCCAGCAGCCCCAGACTAGCGGGGGTGTACAATGAGCAGTTCTTC.

The V and J genes are TRBV11-2 and TRBJ2-7; D perhaps matches TRBD1 (6 bases). Germline V gene sequence: CDR1 SGHAT, CDR2 FQNNGV. CDR3 length equals 16 residues. V lost 4 bases to trimming and J lost 2 bases, with 18 bases between them. The CDR3 region is CASSSLTGPVTYEQYF. The CDR3 nucleotides read TGTGCCAGCAGCTCATTGACAGGTCCCGTGACCTACGAGCAGTACTTC.

V is TRBV6-2 or TRBV6-3 and J is TRBJ2-7, with D possibly being TRBD2 (5 bases). The CDR3 loop spans 13 amino acids. Trimming cost V 0 bases and J 12 bases, with 15 bases left between them. Germline lookup yields CDR1 MNHEY and CDR2 SVGEGT. The DNA of the CDR3 is TGTGCCAGCAGTTACTCGACGGAGGATAAGGGGTACTTC. Amino acids: CASSYSTEDKGYF.